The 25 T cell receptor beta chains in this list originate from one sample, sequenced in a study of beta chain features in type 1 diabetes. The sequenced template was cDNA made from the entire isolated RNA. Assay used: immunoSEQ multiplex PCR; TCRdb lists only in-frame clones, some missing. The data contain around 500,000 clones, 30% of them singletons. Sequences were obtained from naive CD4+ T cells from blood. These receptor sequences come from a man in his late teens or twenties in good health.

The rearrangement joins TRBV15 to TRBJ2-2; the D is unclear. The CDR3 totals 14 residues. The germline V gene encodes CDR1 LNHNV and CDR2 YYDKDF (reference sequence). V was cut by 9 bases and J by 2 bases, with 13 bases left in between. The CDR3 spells CATSPRSNTGELFF. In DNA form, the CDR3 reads TGTGCCACGAGCCCTCGCAGCAACACCGGGGAGCTGTTTTTT.

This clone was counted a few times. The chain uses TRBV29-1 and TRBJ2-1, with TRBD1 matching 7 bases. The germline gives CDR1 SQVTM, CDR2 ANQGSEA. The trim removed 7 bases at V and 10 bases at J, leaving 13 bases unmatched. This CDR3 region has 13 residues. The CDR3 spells CSGHGDSTGEQFF. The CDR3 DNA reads TGCAGCGGCCACGGGGACAGCACGGGGGAGCAGTTCTTC.

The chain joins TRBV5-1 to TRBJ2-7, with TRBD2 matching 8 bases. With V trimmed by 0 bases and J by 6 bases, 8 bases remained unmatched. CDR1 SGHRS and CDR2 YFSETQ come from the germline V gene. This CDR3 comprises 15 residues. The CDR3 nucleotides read TGCGCCAGCAGCTTGGGAGCGGGAGAGCTATTCGAGCAGTACTTC. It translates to CASSLGAGELFEQYF.

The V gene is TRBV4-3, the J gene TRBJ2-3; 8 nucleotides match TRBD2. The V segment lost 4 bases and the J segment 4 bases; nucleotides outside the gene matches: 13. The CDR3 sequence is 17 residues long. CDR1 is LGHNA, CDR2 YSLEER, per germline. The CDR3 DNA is TGCGCCAGCAGCCCCCAAGCGGGAGCGGGAATTGCAGATACGCAGTATTTT. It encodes CASSPQAGAGIADTQYF.

The CDR3 loop reads CASSARTANTGELFF. In DNA form, the CDR3 reads TGTGCCAGCAGCGCCCGGACAGCTAACACCGGGGAGCTGTTTTTT. The chain uses TRBV7-9 and TRBJ2-2, with D maybe TRBD1 (6 bases). Trimming left V 5 bases short and J 2 bases short, with 12 bases between. The CDR3 spans 15 residues. Germline lookup yields CDR1 SEHNR and CDR2 FQNEAQ (reference sequence).

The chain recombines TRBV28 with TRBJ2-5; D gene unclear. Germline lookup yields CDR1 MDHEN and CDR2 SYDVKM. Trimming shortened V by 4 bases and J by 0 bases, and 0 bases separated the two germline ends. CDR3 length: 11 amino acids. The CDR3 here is CASSYQETQYF. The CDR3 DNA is TGTGCCAGCAGTTACCAAGAGACCCAGTACTTC.

CDR3 sequence reads: CASSFPAADRVTEAFF. As DNA, the CDR3 is TGTGCCAGCAGCTTCCCCGCGGCGGACAGGGTAACTGAAGCTTTCTTT. The chain has TRBV7-8 and TRBJ1-1; 8 bases map to TRBD1. The CDR3 spans 16 residues. The V gene's germline CDR1 is SGHVS and CDR2 FQNEAQ. J was trimmed by 5 bases and V by 3 bases; bases with no gene match: 11. Combining the CDR3 with reference TRBV7-8 and TRBJ1-1 gives the whole variable domain GAGVSQSPRYKVAKRGQDVALRCDPISGHVSLFWYQQALGQGPEFLTYFQNEAQLDKSGLPSDRFFAERPEGSVSTLKIQRTQQEDSAVYLCASSFPAADRVTEAFFGQGTRLTVV.

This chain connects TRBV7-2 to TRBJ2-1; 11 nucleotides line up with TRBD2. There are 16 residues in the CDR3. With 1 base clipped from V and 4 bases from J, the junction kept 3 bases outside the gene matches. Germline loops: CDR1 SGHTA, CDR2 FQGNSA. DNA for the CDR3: TGTGCCAGCAGCTTAGACAGACTAGCGGGGTACAATGAGCAGTTCTTC. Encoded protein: CASSLDRLAGYNEQFF.

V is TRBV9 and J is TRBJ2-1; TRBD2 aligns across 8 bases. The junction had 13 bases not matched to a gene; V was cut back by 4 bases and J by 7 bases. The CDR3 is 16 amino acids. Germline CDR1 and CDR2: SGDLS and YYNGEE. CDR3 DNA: TGTGCCAGCAGCATCCACTCAGCGGGAGTGGCAAATGAGCAGTTCTTC. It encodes CASSIHSAGVANEQFF.

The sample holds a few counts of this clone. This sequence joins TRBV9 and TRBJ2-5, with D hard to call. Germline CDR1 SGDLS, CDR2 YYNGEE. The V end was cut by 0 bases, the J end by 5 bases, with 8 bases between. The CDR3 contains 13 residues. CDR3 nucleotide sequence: TGTGCCAGCAGCGTAGATCACGGGGAGACCCAGTACTTC. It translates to CASSVDHGETQYF.

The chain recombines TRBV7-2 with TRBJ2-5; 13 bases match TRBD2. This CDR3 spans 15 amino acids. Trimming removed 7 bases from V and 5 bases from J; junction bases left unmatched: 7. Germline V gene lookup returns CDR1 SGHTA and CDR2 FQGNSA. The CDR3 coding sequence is TGTGCCAGCACCCTAGGACTAGCGGGAGTTGAGACCCAGTACTTC. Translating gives CASTLGLAGVETQYF.

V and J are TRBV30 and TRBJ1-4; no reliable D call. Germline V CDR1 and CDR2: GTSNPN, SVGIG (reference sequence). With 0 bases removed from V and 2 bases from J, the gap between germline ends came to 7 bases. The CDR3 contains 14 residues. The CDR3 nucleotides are TGTGCCTGGAGTGTACGGATCACTAATGAAAAACTGTTTTTT. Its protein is CAWSVRITNEKLFF.

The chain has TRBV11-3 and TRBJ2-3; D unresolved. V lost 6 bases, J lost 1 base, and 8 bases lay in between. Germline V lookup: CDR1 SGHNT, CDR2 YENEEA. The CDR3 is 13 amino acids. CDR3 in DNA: TGTGCCAGCAGGAAGGCGGGCACAGATACGCAGTATTTT. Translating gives CASRKAGTDTQYF.

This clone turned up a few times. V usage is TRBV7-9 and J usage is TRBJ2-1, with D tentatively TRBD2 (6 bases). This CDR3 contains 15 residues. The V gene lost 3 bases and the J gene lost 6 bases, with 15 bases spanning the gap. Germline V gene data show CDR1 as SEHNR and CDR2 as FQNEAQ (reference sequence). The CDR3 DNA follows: TGTGCCAGCAGCTTTTGGTTGGGCGGGGTCAATGAGCAGTTCTTC. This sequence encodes CASSFWLGGVNEQFF.

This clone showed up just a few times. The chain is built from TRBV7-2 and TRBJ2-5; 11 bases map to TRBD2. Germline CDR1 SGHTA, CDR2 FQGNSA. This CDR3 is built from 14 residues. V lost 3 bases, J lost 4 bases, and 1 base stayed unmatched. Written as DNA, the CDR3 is TGTGCCAGCAGCTTCGGACTAGCGGGAGAGACCCAGTACTTC. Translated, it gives CASSFGLAGETQYF.

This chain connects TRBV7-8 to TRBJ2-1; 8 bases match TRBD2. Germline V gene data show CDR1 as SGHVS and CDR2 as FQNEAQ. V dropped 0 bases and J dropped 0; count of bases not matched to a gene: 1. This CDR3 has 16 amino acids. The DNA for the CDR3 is TGTGCCAGCAGCTTAGCGGCGGGAGGCTCCTACAATGAGCAGTTCTTC. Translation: CASSLAAGGSYNEQFF.

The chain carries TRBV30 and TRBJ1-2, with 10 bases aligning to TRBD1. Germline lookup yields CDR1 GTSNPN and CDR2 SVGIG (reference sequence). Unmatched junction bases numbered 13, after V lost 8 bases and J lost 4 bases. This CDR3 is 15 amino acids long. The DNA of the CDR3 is TGTGCCACAAACCGGGACAGGGGTGGATCCTATGGCTACACCTTC. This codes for CATNRDRGGSYGYTF.

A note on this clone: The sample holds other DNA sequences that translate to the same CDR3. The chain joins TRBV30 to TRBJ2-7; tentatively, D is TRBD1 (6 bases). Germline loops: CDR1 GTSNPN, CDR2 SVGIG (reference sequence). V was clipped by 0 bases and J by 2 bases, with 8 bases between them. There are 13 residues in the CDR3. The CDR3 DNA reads TGTGCCTGGAGTGTCGGGACAACCTACGAGCAGTACTTC. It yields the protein CAWSVGTTYEQYF.

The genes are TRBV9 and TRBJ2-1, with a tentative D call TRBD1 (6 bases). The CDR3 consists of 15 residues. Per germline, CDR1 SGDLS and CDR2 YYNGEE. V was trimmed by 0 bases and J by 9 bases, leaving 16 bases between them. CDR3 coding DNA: TGTGCCAGCAGCGTAGCTGGGACACTTTTTAGTGAGCAGTTCTTC. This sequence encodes CASSVAGTLFSEQFF.

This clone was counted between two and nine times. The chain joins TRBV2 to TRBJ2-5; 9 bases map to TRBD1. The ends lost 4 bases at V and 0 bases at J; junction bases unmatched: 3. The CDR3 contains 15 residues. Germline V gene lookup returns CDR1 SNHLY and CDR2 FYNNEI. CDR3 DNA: TGTGCCAGCAGTGGGACAGGGGTTTACCAAGAGACCCAGTACTTC. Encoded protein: CASSGTGVYQETQYF.

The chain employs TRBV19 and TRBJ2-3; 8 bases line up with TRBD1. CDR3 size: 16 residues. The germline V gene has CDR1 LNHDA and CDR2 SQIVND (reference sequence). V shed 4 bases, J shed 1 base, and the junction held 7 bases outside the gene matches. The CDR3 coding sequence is TGTGCCAGTAGTACCTACAGGGGGTTGGGCACAGATACGCAGTATTTT. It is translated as CASSTYRGLGTDTQYF.

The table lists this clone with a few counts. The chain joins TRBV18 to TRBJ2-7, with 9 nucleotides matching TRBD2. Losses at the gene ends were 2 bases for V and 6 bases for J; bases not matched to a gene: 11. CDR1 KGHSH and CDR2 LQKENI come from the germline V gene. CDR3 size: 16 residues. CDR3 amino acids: CASSPSQREAGSEQYF. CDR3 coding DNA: TGTGCCAGCTCACCATCCCAGCGGGAGGCCGGGAGCGAGCAGTACTTC.

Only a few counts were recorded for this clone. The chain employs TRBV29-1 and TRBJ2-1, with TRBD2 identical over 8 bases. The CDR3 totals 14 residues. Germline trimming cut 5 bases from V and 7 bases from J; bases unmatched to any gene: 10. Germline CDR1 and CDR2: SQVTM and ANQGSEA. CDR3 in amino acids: CSVKKIAGWNEQFF. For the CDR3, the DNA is TGCAGCGTTAAAAAAATAGCGGGATGGAATGAGCAGTTCTTC.

Here the CDR3 reads CASSAPGSRSYEQYF. The CDR3 region has the DNA TGTGCCTCCTCCGCACCCGGGAGTCGGTCCTACGAGCAGTACTTC. V and J are TRBV30 and TRBJ2-7; tentatively, D is TRBD2 (6 bases). The CDR3 contains 15 residues. With 7 bases removed from V and 1 base from J, the gap between germline ends came to 20 bases. The V gene's germline CDR1 is GTSNPN and CDR2 SVGIG (reference sequence).

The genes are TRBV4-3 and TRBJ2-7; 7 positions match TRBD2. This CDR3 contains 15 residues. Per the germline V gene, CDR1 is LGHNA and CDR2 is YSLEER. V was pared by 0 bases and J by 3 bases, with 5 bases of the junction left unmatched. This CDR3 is CASSQESSGSYEQYF. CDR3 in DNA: TGCGCCAGCAGCCAAGAGTCTAGCGGCAGCTACGAGCAGTACTTC.